The clone carrying this TCR beta chain was observed a few times. The sample is drawn from a study of identical twins. Germline assignment: CDR1 MNHEY and CDR2 SMNVEV (reference sequence). V dropped 2 bases and J dropped 2; count of bases not matched to a gene: 10. The CDR3 contains 18 residues. Each CDR3 protein gets one entry after TCRdb re-called the 5' RACE reads with MiXCR. The table has hundreds of thousands of distinct CDR3 sequences, more than 6.5% seen once. Only healthy Caucasians were enrolled as donors. The data also belong to a second study, concerning yellow fever vaccine responses in identical twins.

The sample taken for sequencing was PBMCs. V is TRBV27 and J is TRBJ2-2; 8 nucleotides match TRBD2. This receptor was taken from a woman aged 18-29 years in good health. CDR3 nucleotide sequence: TGTGCCAGCAGTTTAGGGGTGCCGGGGGGGCGTAACACCGGGGAGCTGTTTTTT. As protein: CASSLGVPGGRNTGELFF.